The sequence of this T cell receptor (beta chain) was determined in a study of T cell responses to AZD1222 COVID-19 vaccine. Study conclusions and caveats: Baseline serology detected seropositivity in only six or seven AZD1222 recipients. No day 14 peak samples; only post-peak repertoires were characterized.

With regard to this clone: Its target is unknown.

The length of the CDR3 is 14 residues. V gave up 0 bases and J gave up 8 bases, with 11 bases separating them. In germline, CDR1 is LGHDT, CDR2 YNNKEL (reference sequence). Data came from immunoSEQ multiplex PCR; TCRdb stores just in-frame clones and leaves some out. Here the sample spans about 78,000 clones, over 75% being singletons. The clonotype originates from an adult in good health. The genes are TRBV3-1 (or the pseudogene TRBV3-2) and TRBJ2-4; D ambiguous. This material consisted of peripheral blood, taken on day 0 of MenACWY control vaccination. CDR3 sequence reads: CASSQDEAPDIQYF. Written as DNA, the CDR3 is TGTGCCAGCAGCCAAGATGAAGCCCCGGACATTCAGTACTTC.